Shown below are 5 T cell receptor beta chains from a single sample sequenced in a study of T cell repertoires in cytomegalovirus infection. TCRdb used MiXCR to reprocess the reads, holding one entry per CDR3 protein. The sample lists roughly 300,000 distinct CDR3 sequences, 8% to 10% seen once, with roughly 4.5% in the top ten. The material sequenced was PBMCs. The receptors here all came from a human donor in good health (CMV status not recorded). Some clones in this sample may be carry-over from other donors' samples.

This clonotype appeared a single time. The rearrangement joins TRBV20-1 to TRBJ2-1; TRBD2 might be the D (5 bases). Germline CDR1 reads DFQATT; CDR2 reads SNEGSKA (reference sequence). This CDR3 region has 15 residues. Trimming took off 6 bases at V and 0 bases at J, with 15 bases between the two ends. CDR3 coding DNA: TGCAGTGCGATTGTAGCGTCGAGCTCCTACAATGAGCAGTTCTTC. Its protein product is CSAIVASSSYNEQFF.

This chain joins TRBV2 and TRBJ2-3; TRBD2 matches at 8 bases. The CDR3 has 17 residues. Germline V CDR1 and CDR2: SNHLY, FYNNEI. The junction had 15 bases not matched to a gene; V was cut back by 6 bases and J by 4 bases. This CDR3 reads CASRTGGLSRGADTQYF. Written as DNA, the CDR3 is TGTGCCAGCAGAACGGGGGGGCTATCTCGGGGCGCAGATACGCAGTATTTT.

The chain has TRBV24-1 and TRBJ2-3; the match to TRBD2 covers 8 bases. Trimming took 5 bases from V and 2 from J; bases not matched to a gene: 5. In germline, CDR1 is KGHDR, CDR2 SFDVKD. This CDR3 is 15 amino acids long. Here the CDR3 DNA reads TGTGCCACCAGTGGAGTAGCGGGACCCACAGATACGCAGTATTTT. Its translation is CATSGVAGPTDTQYF.

This rearrangement joins TRBV7-2 to TRBJ2-1; 8 nucleotides match TRBD2. J gave up 15 bases and V 5 bases, and 9 bases lay outside the gene matches. Germline V CDR1 and CDR2: SGHTA, FQGNSA. The CDR3 spans 12 residues. CDR3: CASSPLLAGLFF. CDR3 nucleotide sequence: TGTGCCAGCAGCCCCCTTTTAGCGGGATTGTTCTTC.

The table lists this clonotype with a few counts. The chain carries TRBV6-6 and TRBJ2-5, with no clear D. V lost 5 bases, J lost 5 bases, and 3 bases lay in between. Germline CDR1 and CDR2: MNHNY and SVGAGI (reference sequence). The CDR3 has 10 amino acids. In DNA, the CDR3 is TGTGCCAGCAGTGGGGAGACCCAGTACTTC. This encodes CASSGETQYF.